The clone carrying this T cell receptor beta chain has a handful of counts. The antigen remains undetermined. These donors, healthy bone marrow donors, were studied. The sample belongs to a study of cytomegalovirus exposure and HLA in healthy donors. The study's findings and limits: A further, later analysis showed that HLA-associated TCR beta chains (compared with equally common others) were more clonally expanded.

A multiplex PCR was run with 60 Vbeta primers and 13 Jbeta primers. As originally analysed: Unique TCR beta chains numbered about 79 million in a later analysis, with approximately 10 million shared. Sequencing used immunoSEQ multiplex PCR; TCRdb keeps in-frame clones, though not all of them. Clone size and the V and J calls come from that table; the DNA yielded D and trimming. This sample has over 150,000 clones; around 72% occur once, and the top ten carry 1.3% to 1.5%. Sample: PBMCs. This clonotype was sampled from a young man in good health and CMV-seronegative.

DNA for the CDR3: TGTGCCAGCAGTGACTCGGGTGACTTTAGCACAGATACGCAGTATTTT. It encodes CASSDSGDFSTDTQYF. The V gene is TRBV6-4, the J gene TRBJ2-3; D remains unclear. The CDR3 is 16 residues long. V lost 0 bases to trimming and J lost 0 bases, with 10 bases between them. Per germline, CDR1 MRHNA and CDR2 SNTAGT.